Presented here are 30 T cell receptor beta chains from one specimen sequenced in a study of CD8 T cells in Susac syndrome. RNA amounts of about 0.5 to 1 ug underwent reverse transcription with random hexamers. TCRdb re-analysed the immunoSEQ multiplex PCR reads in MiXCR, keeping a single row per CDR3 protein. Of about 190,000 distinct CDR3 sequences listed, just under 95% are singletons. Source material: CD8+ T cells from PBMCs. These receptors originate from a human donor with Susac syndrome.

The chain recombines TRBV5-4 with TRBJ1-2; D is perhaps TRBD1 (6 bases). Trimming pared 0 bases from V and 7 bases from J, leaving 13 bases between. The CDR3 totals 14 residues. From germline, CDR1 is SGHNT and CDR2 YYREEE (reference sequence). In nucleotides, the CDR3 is TGTGCCAGCAGCTTGGATCACAGGGCTTTTGGCTACACCTTC. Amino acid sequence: CASSLDHRAFGYTF.

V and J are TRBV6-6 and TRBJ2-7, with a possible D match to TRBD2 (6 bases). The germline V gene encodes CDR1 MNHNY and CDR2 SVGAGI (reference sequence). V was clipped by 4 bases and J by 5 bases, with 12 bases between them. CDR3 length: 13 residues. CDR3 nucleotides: TGTGCCAGCAGTTTGGGGGGTATCCACGAGCAGTACTTC. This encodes CASSLGGIHEQYF.

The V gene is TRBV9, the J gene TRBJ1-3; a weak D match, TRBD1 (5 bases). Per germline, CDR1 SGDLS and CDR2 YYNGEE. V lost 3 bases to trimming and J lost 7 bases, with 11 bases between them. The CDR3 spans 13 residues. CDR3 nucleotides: TGTGCCAGCAGCGGCAGGGTTGGGAACACCATATATTTT. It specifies CASSGRVGNTIYF.

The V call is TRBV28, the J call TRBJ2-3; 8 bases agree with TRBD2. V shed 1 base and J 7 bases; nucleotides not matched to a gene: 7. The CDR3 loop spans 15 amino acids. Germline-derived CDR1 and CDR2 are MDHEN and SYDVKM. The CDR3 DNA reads TGTGCCAGCAGTTTATCGGTAGCGGGAAAGAATACGCAGTATTTT. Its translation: CASSLSVAGKNTQYF.

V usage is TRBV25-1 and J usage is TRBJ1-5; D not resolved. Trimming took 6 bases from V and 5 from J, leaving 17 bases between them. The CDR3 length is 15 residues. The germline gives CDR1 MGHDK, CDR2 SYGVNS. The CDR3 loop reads CASSPLDWGDQPQHF. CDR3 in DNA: TGTGCCAGCAGCCCCTTGGACTGGGGAGATCAGCCCCAGCATTTT.

CDR3 nucleotide sequence: TGCGCCAGCAGCCAACGACCTTCGGGTTTACAGGGGTCCTACAATGAGCAGTTCTTC. Residues: CASSQRPSGLQGSYNEQFF. This chain connects TRBV4-1 to TRBJ2-1; 7 bases map to TRBD1. The length of the CDR3 is 19 residues. V was pared by 2 bases and J by 1 base, with 14 bases of the junction left unmatched. In germline, CDR1 is MGHRA, CDR2 YSYEKL.

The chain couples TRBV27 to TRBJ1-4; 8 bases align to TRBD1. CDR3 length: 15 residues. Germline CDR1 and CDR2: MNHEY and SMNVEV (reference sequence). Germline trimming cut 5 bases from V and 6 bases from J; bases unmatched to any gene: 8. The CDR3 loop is CASSHGQGIYEKLFF. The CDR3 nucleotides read TGTGCCAGCAGTCATGGACAGGGTATATATGAAAAACTGTTTTTT.

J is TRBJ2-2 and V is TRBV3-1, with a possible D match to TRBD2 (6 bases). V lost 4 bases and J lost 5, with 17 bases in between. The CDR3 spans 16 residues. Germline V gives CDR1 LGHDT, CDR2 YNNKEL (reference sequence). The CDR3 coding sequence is TGTGCCAGCAGCCCGGACTACCTCTACCTAACCGGGGAGCTGTTTTTT. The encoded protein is CASSPDYLYLTGELFF.

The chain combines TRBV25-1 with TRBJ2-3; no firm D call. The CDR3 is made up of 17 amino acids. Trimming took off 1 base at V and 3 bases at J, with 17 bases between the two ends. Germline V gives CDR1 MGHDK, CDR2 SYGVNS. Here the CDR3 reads CASSEFRASKRTDTQYF. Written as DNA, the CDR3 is TGTGCCAGCAGTGAATTTAGGGCTAGTAAACGGACAGATACGCAGTATTTT.

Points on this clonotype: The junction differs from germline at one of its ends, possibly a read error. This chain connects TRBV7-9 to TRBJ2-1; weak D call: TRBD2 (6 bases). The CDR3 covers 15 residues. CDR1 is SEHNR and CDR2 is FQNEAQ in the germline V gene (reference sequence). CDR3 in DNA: TGTGCCAGCACCTTAGCGGACCCGATCCACAATGAGCAGTTCTTC. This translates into CASTLADPIHNEQFF.

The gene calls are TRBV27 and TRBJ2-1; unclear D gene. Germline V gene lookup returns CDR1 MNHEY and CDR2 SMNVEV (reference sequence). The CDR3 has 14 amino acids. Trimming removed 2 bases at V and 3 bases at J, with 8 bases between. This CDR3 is CASSLAPSYNEQFF. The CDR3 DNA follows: TGTGCCAGCAGTTTAGCCCCTAGCTACAATGAGCAGTTCTTC.

The CDR3 loop is CASSVGGAPTEAFF. Here the CDR3 DNA reads TGTGCCAGCAGCGTTGGGGGGGCGCCCACTGAAGCTTTCTTT. This chain connects TRBV9 to TRBJ1-1, with D possibly TRBD1 on 6 matching bases. The germline V gene has CDR1 SGDLS and CDR2 YYNGEE. The length of the CDR3 is 14 residues. The V end lost 2 bases, the J end lost 4 bases, and 12 bases lay between the germline ends.

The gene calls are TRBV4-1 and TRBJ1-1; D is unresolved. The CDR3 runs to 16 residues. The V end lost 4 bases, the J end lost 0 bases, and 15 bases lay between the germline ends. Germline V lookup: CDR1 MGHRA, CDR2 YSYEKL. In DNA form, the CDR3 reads TGCGCCAGCAGCCCGCAGGCGGGGAACATGAACACTGAAGCTTTCTTT. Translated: CASSPQAGNMNTEAFF.

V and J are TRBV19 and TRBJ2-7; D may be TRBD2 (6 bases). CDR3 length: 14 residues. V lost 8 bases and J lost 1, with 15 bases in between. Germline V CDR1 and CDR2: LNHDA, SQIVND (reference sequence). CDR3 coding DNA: TGTGCCAGTGCCCCAGGAGGGGTATCCTACGAGCAGTACTTC. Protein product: CASAPGGVSYEQYF.

The CDR3: CSLSPGQGYEQYF. The CDR3 DNA is TGCAGTCTTTCTCCGGGACAGGGCTACGAGCAGTACTTC. The chain joins TRBV20-1 to TRBJ2-7; 9 bases agree with TRBD1. J was trimmed by 3 bases and V by 8 bases; bases with no gene match: 8. The germline V gene has CDR1 DFQATT and CDR2 SNEGSKA (reference sequence). The CDR3 is 13 amino acids.

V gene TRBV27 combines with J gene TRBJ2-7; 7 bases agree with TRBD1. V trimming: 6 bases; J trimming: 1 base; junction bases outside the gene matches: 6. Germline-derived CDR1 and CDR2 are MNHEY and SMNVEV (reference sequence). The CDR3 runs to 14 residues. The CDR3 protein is CASRTGQISYEQYF. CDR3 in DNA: TGTGCCAGCAGGACGGGACAGATATCCTACGAGCAGTACTTC.

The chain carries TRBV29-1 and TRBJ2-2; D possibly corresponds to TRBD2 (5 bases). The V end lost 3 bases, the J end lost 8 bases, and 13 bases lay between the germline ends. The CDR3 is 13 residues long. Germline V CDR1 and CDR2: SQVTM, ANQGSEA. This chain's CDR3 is CSVDIGNGGELFF. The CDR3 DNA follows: TGCAGCGTTGATATCGGGAATGGAGGGGAGCTGTTTTTT.

The CDR3 DNA is TGCAGTGCTAGAAATAGACAGGCCAACACTGAAGCTTTCTTT. Its protein product is CSARNRQANTEAFF. The V gene is TRBV20-1, the J gene TRBJ1-1; a weak D match, TRBD1 (6 bases). The CDR3 contains 14 residues. The germline V gene encodes CDR1 DFQATT and CDR2 SNEGSKA (reference sequence). With 2 bases removed from V and 2 bases from J, the gap between germline ends came to 12 bases.

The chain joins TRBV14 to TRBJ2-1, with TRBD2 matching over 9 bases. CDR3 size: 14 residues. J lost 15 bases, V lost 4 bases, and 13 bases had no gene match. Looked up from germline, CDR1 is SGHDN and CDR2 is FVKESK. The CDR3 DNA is TGTGCCAGCAGCCCCTCGAGCGGGGGGCCTCCGCGGTTCTTC. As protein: CASSPSSGGPPRFF.

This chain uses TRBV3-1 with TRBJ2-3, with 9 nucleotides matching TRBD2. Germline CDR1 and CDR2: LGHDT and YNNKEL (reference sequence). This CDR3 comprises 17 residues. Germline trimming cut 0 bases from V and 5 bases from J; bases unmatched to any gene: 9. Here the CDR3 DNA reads TGTGCCAGCAGCCAAGATATACCGGGACTAGCTGGAGATACGCAGTATTTT. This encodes CASSQDIPGLAGDTQYF.

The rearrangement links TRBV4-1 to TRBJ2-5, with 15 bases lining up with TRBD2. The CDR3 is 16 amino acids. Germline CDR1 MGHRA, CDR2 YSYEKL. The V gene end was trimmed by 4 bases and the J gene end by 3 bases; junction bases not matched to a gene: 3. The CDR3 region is CASSLRTSGGEETQYF. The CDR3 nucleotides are TGCGCCAGCAGCCTACGGACTAGCGGGGGGGAAGAGACCCAGTACTTC.

The CDR3 region is CASSPSGQLNTEAFF. CDR3 DNA: TGTGCCAGCAGCCCGTCGGGACAGTTGAACACTGAAGCTTTCTTT. The gene calls are TRBV7-8 and TRBJ1-1; 7 nucleotides line up with TRBD1. The CDR3 runs to 15 residues. Unmatched junction bases numbered 6, after V lost 5 bases and J lost 0 bases. Germline loops: CDR1 SGHVS, CDR2 FQNEAQ. Full variable domain (missing parts from reference TRBV7-8 and TRBJ1-1): GAGVSQSPRYKVAKRGQDVALRCDPISGHVSLFWYQQALGQGPEFLTYFQNEAQLDKSGLPSDRFFAERPEGSVSTLKIQRTQQEDSAVYLCASSPSGQLNTEAFFGQGTRLTVV.

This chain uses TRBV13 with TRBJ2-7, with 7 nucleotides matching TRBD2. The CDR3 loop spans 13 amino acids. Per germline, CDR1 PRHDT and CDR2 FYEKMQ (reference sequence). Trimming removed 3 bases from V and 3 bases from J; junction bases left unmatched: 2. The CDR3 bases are TGTGCCAGCAGCTTCGAGCGGGGCTACGAGCAGTACTTC. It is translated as CASSFERGYEQYF.

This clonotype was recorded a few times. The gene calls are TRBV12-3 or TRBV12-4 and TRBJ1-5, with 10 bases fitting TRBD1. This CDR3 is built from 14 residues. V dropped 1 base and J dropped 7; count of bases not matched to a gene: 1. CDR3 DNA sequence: TGTGCCAGCAGTTTAGGGACAGGGGGACAGCCCCAGCATTTT. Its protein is CASSLGTGGQPQHF.

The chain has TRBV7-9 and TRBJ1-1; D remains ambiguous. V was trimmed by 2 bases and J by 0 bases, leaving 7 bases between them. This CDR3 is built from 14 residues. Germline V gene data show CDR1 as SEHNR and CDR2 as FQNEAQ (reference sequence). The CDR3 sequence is CASSLSGMNTEAFF. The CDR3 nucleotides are TGTGCCAGCAGCTTATCCGGCATGAACACTGAAGCTTTCTTT.

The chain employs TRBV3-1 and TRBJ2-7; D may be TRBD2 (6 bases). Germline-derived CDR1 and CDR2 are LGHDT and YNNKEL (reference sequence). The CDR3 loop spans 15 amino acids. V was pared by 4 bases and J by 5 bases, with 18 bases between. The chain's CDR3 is CASSRRGGGPNEQYF. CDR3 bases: TGTGCCAGCAGCCGAAGAGGCGGAGGGCCCAACGAGCAGTACTTC.

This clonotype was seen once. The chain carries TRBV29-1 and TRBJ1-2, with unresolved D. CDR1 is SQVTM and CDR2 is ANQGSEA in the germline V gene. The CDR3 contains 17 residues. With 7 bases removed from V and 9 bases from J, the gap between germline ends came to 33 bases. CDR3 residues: CSANVLRVKGRPHSYTF. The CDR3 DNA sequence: TGCAGCGCCAATGTATTGAGGGTGAAAGGGCGGCCCCACAGCTACACCTTC.

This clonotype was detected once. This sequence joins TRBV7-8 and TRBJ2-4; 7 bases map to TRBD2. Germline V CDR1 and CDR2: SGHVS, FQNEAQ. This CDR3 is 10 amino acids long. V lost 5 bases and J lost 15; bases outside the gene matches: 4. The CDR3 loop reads CASSGTTLYF. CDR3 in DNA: TGTGCCAGCAGCGGGACTACCCTGTACTTC.

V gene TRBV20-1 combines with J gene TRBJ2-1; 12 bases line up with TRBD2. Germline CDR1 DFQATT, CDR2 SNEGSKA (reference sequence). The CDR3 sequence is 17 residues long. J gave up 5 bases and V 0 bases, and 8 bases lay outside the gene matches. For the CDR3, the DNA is TGCAGTGCTAGAGATCCGACTAGCGGGAGTGTGGACAATGAGCAGTTCTTC. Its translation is CSARDPTSGSVDNEQFF.

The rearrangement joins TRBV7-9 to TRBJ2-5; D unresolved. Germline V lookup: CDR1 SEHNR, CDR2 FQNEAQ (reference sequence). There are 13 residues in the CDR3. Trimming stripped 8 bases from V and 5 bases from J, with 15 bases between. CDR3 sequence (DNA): TGTGCCAGCGCAAACTGGGAAGAGGAGACCCAGTACTTC. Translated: CASANWEEETQYF. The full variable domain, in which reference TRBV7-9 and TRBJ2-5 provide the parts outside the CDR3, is DTGVSQNPRHKITKRGQNVTFRCDPISEHNRLYWYRQTLGQGPEFLTYFQNEAQLEKSRLLSDRFSAERPKGSFSTLEIQRTEQGDSAMYLCASANWEEETQYFGPGTRLLVL.